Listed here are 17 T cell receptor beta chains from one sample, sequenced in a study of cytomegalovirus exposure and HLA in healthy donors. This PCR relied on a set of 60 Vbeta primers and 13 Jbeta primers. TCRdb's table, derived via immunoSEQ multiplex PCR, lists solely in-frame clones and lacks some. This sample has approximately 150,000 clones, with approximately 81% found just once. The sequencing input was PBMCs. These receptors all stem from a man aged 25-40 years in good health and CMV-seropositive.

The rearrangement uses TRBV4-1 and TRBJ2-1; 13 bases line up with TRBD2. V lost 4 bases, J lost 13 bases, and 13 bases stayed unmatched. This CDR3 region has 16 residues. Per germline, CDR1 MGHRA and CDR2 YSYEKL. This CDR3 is CASSPWTSGRNGSQFF. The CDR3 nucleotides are TGCGCCAGCAGCCCTTGGACTAGCGGGAGAAACGGTTCCCAGTTCTTC.

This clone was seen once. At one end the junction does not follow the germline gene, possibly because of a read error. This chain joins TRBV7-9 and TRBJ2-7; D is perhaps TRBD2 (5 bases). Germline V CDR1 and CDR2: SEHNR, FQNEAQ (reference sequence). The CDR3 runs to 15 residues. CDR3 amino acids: CSSSLSDPYTGEQYF. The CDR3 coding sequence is TGTTCCAGCAGTCTTTCGGACCCCTACACGGGAGAGCAGTACTTC.

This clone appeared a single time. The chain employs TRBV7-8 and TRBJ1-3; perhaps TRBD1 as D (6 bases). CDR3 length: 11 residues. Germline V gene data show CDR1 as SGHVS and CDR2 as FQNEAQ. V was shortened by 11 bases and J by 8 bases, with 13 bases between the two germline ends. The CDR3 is CAWGGPDTIYF. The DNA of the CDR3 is TGTGCCTGGGGGGGGCCTGACACCATATATTTT.

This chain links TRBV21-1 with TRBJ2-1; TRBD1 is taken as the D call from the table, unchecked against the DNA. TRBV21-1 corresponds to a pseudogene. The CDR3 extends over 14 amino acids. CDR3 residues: CASSKGTGHNEQFF. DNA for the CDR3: TGTGCCAGCAGCAAAGGGACAGGCCACAATGAGCAGTTCTTC.

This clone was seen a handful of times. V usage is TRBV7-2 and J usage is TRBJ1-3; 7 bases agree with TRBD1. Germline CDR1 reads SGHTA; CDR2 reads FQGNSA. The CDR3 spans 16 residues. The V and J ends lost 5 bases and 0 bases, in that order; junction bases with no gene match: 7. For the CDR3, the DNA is TGTGCCAGCAGCGAGCGAGGGGGCAACTCTGGAAACACCATATATTTT. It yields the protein CASSERGGNSGNTIYF.

In DNA form, the CDR3 reads TGTGCCAGCAGCTTAGAGTCTAGCGTTGGTGAGCAGTTCTTC. Encoded protein: CASSLESSVGEQFF. The rearrangement links TRBV7-2 to TRBJ2-1; maybe TRBD2 (6 bases). V lost 1 base and J lost 9, with 13 bases in between. Germline V lookup: CDR1 SGHTA, CDR2 FQGNSA. This CDR3 has 14 amino acids.

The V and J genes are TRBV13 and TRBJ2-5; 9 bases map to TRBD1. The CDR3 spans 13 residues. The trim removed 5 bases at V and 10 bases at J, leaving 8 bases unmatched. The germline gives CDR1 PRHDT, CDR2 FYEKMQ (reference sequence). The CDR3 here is CASSLRDRVDQYF. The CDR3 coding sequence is TGTGCCAGCAGCCTCCGGGACAGGGTGGACCAGTACTTC.

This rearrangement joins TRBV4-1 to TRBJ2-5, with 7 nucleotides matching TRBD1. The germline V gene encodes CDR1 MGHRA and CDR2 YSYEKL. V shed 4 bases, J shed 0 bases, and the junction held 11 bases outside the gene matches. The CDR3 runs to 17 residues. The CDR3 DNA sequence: TGCGCCAGCAGCCGCCGACACACAGGGGTAGACCAAGAGACCCAGTACTTC. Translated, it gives CASSRRHTGVDQETQYF.

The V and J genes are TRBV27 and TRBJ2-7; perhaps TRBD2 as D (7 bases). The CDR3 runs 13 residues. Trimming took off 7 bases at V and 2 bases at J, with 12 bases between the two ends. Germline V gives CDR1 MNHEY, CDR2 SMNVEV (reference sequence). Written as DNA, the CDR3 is TGTGCCAGCACCCGGGGGGCAACCTACGAGCAGTACTTC. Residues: CASTRGATYEQYF.

The CDR3 nucleotides read TGTGCCAGCACCCCGCTAGCGGGAGCTGAGCAGTTCTTC. Its protein is CASTPLAGAEQFF. V usage is TRBV7-6 and J usage is TRBJ2-1, with TRBD2 matching over 10 bases. The trim removed 7 bases at V and 9 bases at J, leaving 6 bases unmatched. Germline V gene sequence: CDR1 SGHVS, CDR2 FNYEAQ. The CDR3 is 13 residues long.

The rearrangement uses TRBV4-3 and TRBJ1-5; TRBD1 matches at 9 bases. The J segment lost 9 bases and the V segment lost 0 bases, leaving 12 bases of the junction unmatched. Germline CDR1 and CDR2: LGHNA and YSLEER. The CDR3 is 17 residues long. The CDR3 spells CASSQDHWGQGSLPQHF. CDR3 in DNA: TGCGCCAGCAGCCAAGATCATTGGGGACAGGGCAGTCTGCCCCAGCATTTT.

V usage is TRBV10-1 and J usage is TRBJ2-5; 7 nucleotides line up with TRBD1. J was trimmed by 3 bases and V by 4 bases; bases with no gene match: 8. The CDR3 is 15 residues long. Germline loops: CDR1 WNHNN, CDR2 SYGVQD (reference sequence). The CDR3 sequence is CASSAPSGTEETQYF. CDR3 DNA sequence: TGCGCCAGCAGTGCCCCTTCCGGGACAGAAGAGACCCAGTACTTC.

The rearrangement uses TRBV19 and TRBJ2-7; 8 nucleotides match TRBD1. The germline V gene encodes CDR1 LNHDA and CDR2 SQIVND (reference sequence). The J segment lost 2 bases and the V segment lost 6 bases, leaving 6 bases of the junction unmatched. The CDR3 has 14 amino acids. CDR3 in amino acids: CASRQGDRTYEQYF. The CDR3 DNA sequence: TGTGCCAGTAGGCAAGGGGACAGGACCTACGAGCAGTACTTC.

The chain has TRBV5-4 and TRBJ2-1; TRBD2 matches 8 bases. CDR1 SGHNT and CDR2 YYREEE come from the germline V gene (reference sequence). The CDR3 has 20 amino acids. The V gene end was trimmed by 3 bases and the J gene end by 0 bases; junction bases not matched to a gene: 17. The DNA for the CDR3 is TGTGCCAGCAGCTATATCGGGCGCGGGAGGCCCCTGAGCTCCTACAATGAGCAGTTCTTC. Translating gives CASSYIGRGRPLSSYNEQFF.

The CDR3 bases are TGCGCCAGCAGCCGATCGAGCGGGAGGAGACAAGAGACCCAGTACTTC. This gives the protein CASSRSSGRRQETQYF. The rearrangement uses TRBV4-1 and TRBJ2-5; 9 nucleotides agree with TRBD2. The CDR3 totals 16 residues. J gave up 2 bases and V 4 bases, and 8 bases lay outside the gene matches. Germline-derived CDR1 and CDR2 are MGHRA and YSYEKL.

This chain's CDR3 is CASSLGGGPKETQYF. The CDR3 coding sequence is TGTGCCAGCTCACTGGGCGGGGGCCCTAAGGAGACCCAGTACTTC. The J gene is TRBJ2-5, the V gene TRBV18; possible D gene TRBD2, 7 bases. Germline loops: CDR1 KGHSH, CDR2 LQKENI. V was clipped by 4 bases and J by 5 bases, with 17 bases between them. CDR3 size: 15 residues.

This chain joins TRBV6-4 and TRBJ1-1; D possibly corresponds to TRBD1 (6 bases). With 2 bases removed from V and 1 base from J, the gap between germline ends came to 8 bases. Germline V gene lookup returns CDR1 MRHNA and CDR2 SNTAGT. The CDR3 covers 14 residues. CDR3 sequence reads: CASSDGGANTEAFF. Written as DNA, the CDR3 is TGTGCCAGCAGTGACGGGGGCGCGAACACTGAAGCTTTCTTT.